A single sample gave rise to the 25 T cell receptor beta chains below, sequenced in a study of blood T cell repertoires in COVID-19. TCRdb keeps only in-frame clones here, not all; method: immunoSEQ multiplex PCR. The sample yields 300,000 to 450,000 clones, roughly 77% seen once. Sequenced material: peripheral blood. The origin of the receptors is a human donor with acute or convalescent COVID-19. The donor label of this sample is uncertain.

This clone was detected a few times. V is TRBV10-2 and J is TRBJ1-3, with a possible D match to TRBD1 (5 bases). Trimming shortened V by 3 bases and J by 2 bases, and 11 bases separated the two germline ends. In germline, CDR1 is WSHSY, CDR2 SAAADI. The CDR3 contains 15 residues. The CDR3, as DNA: TGCGCCAGCAGTGACTTGGGGGGACCTGGAAACACCATATATTTT. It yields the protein CASSDLGGPGNTIYF.

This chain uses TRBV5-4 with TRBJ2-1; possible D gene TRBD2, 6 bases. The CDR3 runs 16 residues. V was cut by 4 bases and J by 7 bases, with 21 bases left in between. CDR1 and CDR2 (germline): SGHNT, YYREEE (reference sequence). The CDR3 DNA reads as TGTGCCAGCAGCACAAAAGGGACTCCACGTGGGAATGAGCAGTTCTTC. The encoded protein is CASSTKGTPRGNEQFF.

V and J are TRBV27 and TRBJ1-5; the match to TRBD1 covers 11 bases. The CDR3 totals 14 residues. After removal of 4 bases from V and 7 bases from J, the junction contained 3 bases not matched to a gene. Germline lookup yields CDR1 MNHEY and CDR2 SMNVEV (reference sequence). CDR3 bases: TGTGCCAGCAGTTCGGGACAGGGGGGGCAGCCCCAGCATTTT. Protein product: CASSSGQGGQPQHF.

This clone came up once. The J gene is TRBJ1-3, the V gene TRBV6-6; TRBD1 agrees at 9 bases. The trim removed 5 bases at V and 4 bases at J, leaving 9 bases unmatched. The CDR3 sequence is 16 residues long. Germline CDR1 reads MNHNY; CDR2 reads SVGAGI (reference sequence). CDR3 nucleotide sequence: TGTGCCAGCAGTCGACTTGGGACAGGGCGCGGAAACACCATATATTTT. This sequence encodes CASSRLGTGRGNTIYF.

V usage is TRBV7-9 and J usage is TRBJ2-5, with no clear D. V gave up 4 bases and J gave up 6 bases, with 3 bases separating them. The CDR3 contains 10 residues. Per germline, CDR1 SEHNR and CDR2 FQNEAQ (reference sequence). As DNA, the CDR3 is TGTGCCAGCAGCTCAAAGACCCAGTACTTC. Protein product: CASSSKTQYF.

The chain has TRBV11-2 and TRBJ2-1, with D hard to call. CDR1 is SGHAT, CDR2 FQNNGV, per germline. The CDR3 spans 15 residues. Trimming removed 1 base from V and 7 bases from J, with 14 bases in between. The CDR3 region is CASSLVPMAGNEQFF. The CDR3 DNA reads TGTGCCAGCAGCTTAGTTCCCATGGCCGGGAATGAGCAGTTCTTC.

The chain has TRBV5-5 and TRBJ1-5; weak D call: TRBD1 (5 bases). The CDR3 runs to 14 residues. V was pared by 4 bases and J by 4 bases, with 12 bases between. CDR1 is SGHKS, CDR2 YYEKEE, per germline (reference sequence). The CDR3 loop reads CASSPTQGNQPQHF. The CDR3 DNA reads TGTGCCAGCAGCCCGACCCAGGGAAATCAGCCCCAGCATTTT.

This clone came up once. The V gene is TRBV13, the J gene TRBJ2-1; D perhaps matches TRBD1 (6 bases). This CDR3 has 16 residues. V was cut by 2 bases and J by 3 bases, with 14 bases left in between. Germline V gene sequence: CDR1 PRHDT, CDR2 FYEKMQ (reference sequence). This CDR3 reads CASSLIRTVDYNEQFF. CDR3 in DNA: TGTGCCAGCAGCTTAATTCGGACAGTAGACTACAATGAGCAGTTCTTC.

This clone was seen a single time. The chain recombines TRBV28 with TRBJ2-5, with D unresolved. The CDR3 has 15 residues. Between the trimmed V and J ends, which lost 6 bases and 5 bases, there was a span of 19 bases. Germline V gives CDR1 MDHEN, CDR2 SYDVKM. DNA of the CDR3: TGTGCCAGCAGCCGCCGCGGCTATCGCCGGGAGACCCAGTACTTC. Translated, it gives CASSRRGYRRETQYF. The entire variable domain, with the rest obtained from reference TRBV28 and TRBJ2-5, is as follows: DVKVTQSSRYLVKRTGEKVFLECVQDMDHENMFWYRQDPGLGLRLIYFSYDVKMKEKGDIPEGYSVSREKKERFSLILESASTNQTSMYLCASSRRGYRRETQYFGPGTRLLVL.

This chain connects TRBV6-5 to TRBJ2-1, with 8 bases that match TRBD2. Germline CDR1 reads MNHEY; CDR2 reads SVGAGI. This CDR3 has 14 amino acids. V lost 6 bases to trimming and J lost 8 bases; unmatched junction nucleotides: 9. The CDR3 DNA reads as TGTGCCAGCAGCGGAGCGGGAGCGGGCGATGAGCAGTTCTTC. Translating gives CASSGAGAGDEQFF.

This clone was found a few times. The CDR3 bases are TGTGCCAGCAGTCCTACGGCGGGGGGGTTCATTTCACCCCTCCACTTT. It is translated as CASSPTAGGFISPLHF. The V call is TRBV28, the J call TRBJ1-6, with a possible D match to TRBD1 (5 bases). With 5 bases removed from V and 9 bases from J, the gap between germline ends came to 20 bases. CDR1 and CDR2 from the germline V gene are MDHEN and SYDVKM. The CDR3 totals 16 residues.

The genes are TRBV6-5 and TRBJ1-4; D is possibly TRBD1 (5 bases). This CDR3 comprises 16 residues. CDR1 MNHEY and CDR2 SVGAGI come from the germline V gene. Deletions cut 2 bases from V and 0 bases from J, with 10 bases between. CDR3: CASSYGARATNEKLFF. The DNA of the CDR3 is TGTGCCAGCAGTTACGGGGCGCGTGCAACTAATGAAAAACTGTTTTTT.

CDR3 in amino acids: CASSSNKETQYF. DNA of the CDR3: TGTGCCAGCAGTTCTAATAAAGAGACCCAGTACTTC. The chain links TRBV5-4 to TRBJ2-5; D is uncertain. CDR1 SGHNT and CDR2 YYREEE come from the germline V gene (reference sequence). The V gene lost 5 bases and the J gene lost 3 bases, with 8 bases spanning the gap. The CDR3 is made up of 12 amino acids.

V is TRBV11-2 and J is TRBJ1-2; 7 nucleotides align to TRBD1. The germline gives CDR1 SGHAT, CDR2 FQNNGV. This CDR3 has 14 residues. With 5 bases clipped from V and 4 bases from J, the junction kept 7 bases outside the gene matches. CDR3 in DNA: TGTGCCAGCAGCGGCACCGGGACAGTCTATGGCTACACCTTC. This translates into CASSGTGTVYGYTF.

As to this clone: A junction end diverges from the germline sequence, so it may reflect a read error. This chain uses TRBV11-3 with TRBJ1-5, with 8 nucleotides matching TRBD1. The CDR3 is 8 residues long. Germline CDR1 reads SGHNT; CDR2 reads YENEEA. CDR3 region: CASWDRTF. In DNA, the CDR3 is TGTGCCAGCTGGGACAGGACCTTT.

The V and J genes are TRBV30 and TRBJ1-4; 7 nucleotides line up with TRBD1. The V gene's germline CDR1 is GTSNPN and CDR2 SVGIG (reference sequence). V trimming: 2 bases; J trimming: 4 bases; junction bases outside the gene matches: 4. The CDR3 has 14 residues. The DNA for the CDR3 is TGTGCCTGGAGTAAGACAGGGCTTAATGAAAAACTGTTTTTT. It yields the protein CAWSKTGLNEKLFF.

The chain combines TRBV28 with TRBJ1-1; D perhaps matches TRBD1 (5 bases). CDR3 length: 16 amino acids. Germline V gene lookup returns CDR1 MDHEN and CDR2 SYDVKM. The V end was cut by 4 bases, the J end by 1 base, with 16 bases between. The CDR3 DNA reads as TGTGCCAGCAGTTCGAAGGTTAGGGGTAAGAACACTGAAGCTTTCTTT. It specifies CASSSKVRGKNTEAFF.

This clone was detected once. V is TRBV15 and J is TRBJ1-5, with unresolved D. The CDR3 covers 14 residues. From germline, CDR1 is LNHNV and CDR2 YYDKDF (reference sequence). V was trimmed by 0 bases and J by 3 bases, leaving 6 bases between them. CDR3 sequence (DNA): TGTGCCACCAGCAGAGACCGTATCAATCAGCCCCAGCATTTT. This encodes CATSRDRINQPQHF.

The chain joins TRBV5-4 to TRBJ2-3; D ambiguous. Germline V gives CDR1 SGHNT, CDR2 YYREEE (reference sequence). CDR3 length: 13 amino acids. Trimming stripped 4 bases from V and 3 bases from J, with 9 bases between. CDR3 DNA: TGTGCCAGCAGCACGACCGGGACAGATACGCAGTATTTT. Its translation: CASSTTGTDTQYF.

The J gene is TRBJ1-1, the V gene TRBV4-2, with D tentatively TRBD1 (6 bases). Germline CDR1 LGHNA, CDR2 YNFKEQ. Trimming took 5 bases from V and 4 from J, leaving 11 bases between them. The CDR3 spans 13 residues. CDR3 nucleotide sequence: TGTGCCAGCAGCAGGGGGATGAGCACTGAAGCTTTCTTT. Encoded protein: CASSRGMSTEAFF.

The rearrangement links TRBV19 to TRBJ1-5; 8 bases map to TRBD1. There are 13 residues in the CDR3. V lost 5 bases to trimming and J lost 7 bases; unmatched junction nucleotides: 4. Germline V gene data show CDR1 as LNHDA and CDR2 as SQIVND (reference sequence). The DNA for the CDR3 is TGTGCCAGTAGTGCCCGACAGGGGCAGCCCCAGCATTTT. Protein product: CASSARQGQPQHF.

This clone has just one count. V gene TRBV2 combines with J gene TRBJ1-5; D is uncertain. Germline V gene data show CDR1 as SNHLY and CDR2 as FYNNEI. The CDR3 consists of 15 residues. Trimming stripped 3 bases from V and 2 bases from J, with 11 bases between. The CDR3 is CASSDSAFGNQPQHF. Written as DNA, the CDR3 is TGTGCCAGCAGTGATAGTGCGTTTGGCAATCAGCCCCAGCATTTT.

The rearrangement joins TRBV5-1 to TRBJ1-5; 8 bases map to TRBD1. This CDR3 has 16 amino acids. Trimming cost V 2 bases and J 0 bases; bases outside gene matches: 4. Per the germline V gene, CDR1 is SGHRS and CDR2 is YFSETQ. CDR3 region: CASSLGTGSSNQPQHF. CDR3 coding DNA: TGCGCCAGCAGCTTAGGGACAGGTTCTAGCAATCAGCCCCAGCATTTT.

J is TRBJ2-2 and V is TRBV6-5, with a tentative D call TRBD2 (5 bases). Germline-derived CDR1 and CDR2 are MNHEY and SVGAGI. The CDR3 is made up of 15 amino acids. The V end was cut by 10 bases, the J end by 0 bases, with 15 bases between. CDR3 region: CATSPYGANTGELFF. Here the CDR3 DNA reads TGTGCCACCTCCCCGTACGGGGCGAACACCGGGGAGCTGTTTTTT.

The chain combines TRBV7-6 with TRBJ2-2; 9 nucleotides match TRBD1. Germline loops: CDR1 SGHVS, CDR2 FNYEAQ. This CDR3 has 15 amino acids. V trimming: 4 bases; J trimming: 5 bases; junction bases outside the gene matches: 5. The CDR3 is CASSSDRGRTGELFF. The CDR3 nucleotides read TGTGCCAGCAGCTCCGACAGGGGGAGGACCGGGGAGCTGTTTTTT. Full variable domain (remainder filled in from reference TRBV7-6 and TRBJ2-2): GAGVSQSPRYKVTKRGQDVALRCDPISGHVSLYWYRQALGQGPEFLTYFNYEAQQDKSGLPNDRFSAERPEGSISTLTIQRTEQRDSAMYRCASSSDRGRTGELFFGEGSRLTVL.